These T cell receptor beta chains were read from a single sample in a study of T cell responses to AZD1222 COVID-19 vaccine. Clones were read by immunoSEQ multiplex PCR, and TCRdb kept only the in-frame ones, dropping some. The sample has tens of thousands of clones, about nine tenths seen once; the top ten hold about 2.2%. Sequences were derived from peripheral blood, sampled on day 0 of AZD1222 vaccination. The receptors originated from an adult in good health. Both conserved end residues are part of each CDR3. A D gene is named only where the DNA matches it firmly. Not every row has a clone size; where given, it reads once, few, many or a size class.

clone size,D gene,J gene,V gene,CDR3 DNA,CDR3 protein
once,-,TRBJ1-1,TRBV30,TGTGCCTGGAGTGGGGGCTTTGGGACTGAAGCTTTCTTT,CAWSGGFGTEAFF
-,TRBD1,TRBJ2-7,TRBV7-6,TGTGCCAGCAGCATAGGGACAGGGGGCTCCTACGAGCAGTACTTC,CASSIGTGGSYEQYF
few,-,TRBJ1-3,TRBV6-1,TGTGCCAGCAGCCGACCCCGAAACACCATATATTTT,CASSRPRNTIYF
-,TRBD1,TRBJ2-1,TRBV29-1,TGCAGCTTCATCCCCGGGACAGGGAGCAATGAGCAGTTCTTC,CSFIPGTGSNEQFF
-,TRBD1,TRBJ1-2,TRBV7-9,TGTGCCAGCAGCCAGGACAGGGGGAAGAACTATGGCTACACCTTC,CASSQDRGKNYGYTF
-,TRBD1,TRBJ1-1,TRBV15,TGTGCCACCAGCATCATTGGACAGGGTGACACTGAAGCTTTCTTT,CATSIIGQGDTEAFF
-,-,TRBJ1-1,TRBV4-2,TGTGCCAGCAGCCAAGATAACAGGGACCCTGAAGCTTTCTTT,CASSQDNRDPEAFF
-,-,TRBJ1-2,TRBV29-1,TGCAGCGTTGGTGAGGGGAACTATGGCTACACCTTC,CSVGEGNYGYTF
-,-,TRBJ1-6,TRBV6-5,TGTGCCAGCAGTACAGGGCTAGGGAGTTCACCCCTCCACTTT,CASSTGLGSSPLHF
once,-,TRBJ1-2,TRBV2,TGTGCCAGCAGTGTAGGGGACCTCTATGGCTACACCTTC,CASSVGDLYGYTF
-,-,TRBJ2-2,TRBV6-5,TGTGCCAGCAGTTACTCGAACCTAGGGGCCGGGGAGCTGTTTTTT,CASSYSNLGAGELFF
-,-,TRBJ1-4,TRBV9,TGTGCCAGCAGCGCGTCCCCGGTGGGGAAACTGTTTTTT,CASSASPVGKLFF
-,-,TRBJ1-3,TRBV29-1,TGCAGCGTTGCCATAAGTACTGGGAACACCATATATTTT,CSVAISTGNTIYF
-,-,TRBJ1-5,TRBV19,TGTGCCAGTAGTATAGTGGGTAGCAATCAGCCCCAGCATTTT,CASSIVGSNQPQHF
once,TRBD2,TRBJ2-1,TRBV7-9,TGTGCCAGCAGCATTATAGCGGGGACCGCCTACAATGAGCAGTTCTTC,CASSIIAGTAYNEQFF
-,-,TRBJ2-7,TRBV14,TGTGCCAGCAGCCTCACAGGGACTTTAAGCTACGAGCAGTACTTC,CASSLTGTLSYEQYF
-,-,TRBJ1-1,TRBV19,TGTGCCAGTAGTATAGATGGCAGGGGTAACACTGAAGCTTTCTTT,CASSIDGRGNTEAFF
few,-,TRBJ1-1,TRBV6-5,TGTGCCAGCATTAAGCCCCCGACAACTGAAGCTTTCTTT,CASIKPPTTEAFF
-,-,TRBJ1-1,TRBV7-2,TGTGCCAGCAGCTTCGGAGGGCCTCCGTGGGCTTTCTTT,CASSFGGPPWAFF
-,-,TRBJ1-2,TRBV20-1,TGCAGTGCAGGGGGGCCAGACGGCTACACCTTC,CSAGGPDGYTF
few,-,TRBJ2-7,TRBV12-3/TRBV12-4,TGTGCCAGCAGTTTTAGGGTTTTGAACGAGCAGTACTTC,CASSFRVLNEQYF
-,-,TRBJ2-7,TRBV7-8,TGTGCCAGCAGCACGACAGGAATTTCCTACGAGCAGTACTTC,CASSTTGISYEQYF
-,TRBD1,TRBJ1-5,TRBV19,TGTGCCAGTAGTATACCCGCATCAGGGGGCGGTCAGCCCCAGCATTTT,CASSIPASGGGQPQHF
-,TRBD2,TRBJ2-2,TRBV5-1,TGCGCCAGCAGCTTGGGAGCGGGAGGACCCACCGGGGAGCTGTTTTTT,CASSLGAGGPTGELFF
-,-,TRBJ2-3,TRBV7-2,TGTGCCAGCAGCTACGCAGGGTCGAATACGCAGTATTTT,CASSYAGSNTQYF
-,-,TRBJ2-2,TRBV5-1,TGCGCCAGCAGCTTTCTGCCGAACACCGGGGAGCTGTTTTTT,CASSFLPNTGELFF
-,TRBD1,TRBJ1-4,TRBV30,TGTGCCTGGAGTGGCCGGGACAGTGAAAAACTGTTTTTT,CAWSGRDSEKLFF
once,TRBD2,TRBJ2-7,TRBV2,TGTGCCAGCACCGGACTAGCGGGAGGCTACGAGCAGTACTTC,CASTGLAGGYEQYF
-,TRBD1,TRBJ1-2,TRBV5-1,TGCGCCAGCAGCCCGACAGGGAACCTCTATGGCTACACCTTC,CASSPTGNLYGYTF
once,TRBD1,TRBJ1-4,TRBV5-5,TGTGCCAGCAGCCGTGGACAGGGGGGCAATGAAAAACTGTTTTTT,CASSRGQGGNEKLFF
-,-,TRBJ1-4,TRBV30,TGTGCCTGGAGTGTGGGACGGGATGAAAAACTGTTTTTT,CAWSVGRDEKLFF
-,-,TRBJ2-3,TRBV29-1,TGCAGCGTTGAAGATGGTTGGGCATCAGATACGCAGTATTTT,CSVEDGWASDTQYF
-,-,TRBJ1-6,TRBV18,TGTGCCAGCTCACCAATAGATAAGGGGTCACCCCTCCACTTT,CASSPIDKGSPLHF
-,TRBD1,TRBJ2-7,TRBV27,TGTGCCAGCAGTTTAAATAGTCCGGGACAGAGCTCCTACGAGCAGTACTTC,CASSLNSPGQSSYEQYF
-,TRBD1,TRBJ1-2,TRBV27,TGTGCCAGCAGTCCCCGGGACAGCGGACGCTATGGCTACACCTTC,CASSPRDSGRYGYTF
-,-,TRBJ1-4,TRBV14,TGTGCCAGCAGCCAAGTTTCCGCAACTAATGAAAAACTGTTTTTT,CASSQVSATNEKLFF
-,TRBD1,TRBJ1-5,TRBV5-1,TGCGCCAGCAGCTTGTCAGGGGGCGGACAGCCCCAGCATTTT,CASSLSGGGQPQHF
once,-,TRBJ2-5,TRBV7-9,TGTGCCAGCAGCTTAGATTGGAAGACCCAGTACTTC,CASSLDWKTQYF
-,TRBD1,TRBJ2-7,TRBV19,TGTGCCAGTAGTGATCCGGGACAGGGTTCCTACGAGCAGTACTTC,CASSDPGQGSYEQYF
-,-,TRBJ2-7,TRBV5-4,TGTGCCAGCAGCTTGTTCGGTTACGAGCAGTACTTC,CASSLFGYEQYF
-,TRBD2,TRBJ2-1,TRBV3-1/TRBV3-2,TGTGCCAGCAGCCGCGGCGGGGGGAGCTCCTACAATGAGCAGTTCTTC,CASSRGGGSSYNEQFF
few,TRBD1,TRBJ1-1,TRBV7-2,TGTGCCAGCAGCTTAATCACCGGGACAGGGATGGGAGCTTTCTTT,CASSLITGTGMGAFF
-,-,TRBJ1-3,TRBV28,TGTGCCAGCAGGGGGCAAAACACCATATATTTT,CASRGQNTIYF
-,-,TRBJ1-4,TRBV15,TGTGCCACCACAGCCCAAACTAATGAAAAACTGTTTTTT,CATTAQTNEKLFF
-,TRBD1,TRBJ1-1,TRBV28,TGTGCCAGCAGACTCAGGACAGGATTCACTGAAGCTTTCTTT,CASRLRTGFTEAFF
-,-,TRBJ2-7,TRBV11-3,TGTGCCAGCAGCTTCTTCACGGCCTTACCTGGGGTCTACGAGCAGTACTTC,CASSFFTALPGVYEQYF
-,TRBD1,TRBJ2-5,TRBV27,TGTGCCAGCAGTTTATCCCCGACAGGGGTGAGAGAGACCCAGTACTTC,CASSLSPTGVRETQYF
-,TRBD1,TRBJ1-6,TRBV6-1,TGTGCCAGCAGTGACGGGACAGTTAATTCACCCCTCCACTTT,CASSDGTVNSPLHF
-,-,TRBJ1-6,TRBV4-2,TGTGCCAGCAGCCAAGATGTTCCACCCCTCCACTTT,CASSQDVPPLHF
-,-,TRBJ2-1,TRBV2,TGTGCCAGCGTGGAAACTAGGGCCTACAATGAGCAGTTCTTC,CASVETRAYNEQFF
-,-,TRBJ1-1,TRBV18,TGTGCCAGCTCACTATGGGGGCCGAGCACGAACACTGAAGCTTTCTTT,CASSLWGPSTNTEAFF